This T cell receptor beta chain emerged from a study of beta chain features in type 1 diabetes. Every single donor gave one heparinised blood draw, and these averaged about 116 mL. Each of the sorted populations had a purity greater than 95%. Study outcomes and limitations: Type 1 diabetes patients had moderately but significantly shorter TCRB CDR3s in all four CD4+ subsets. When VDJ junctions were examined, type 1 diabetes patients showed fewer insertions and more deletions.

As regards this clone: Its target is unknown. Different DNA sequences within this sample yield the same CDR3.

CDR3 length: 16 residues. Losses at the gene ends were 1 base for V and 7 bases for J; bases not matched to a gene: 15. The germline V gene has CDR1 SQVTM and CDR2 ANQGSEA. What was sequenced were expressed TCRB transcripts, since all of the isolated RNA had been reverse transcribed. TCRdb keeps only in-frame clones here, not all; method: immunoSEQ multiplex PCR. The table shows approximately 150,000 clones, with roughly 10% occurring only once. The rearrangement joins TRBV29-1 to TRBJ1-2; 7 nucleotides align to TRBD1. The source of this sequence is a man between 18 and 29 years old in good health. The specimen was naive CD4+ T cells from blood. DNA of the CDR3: TGCAGCGTTGAAGGGATGGGACAGCCTCTGTTGGGTGGCTACACCTTC. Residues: CSVEGMGQPLLGGYTF.